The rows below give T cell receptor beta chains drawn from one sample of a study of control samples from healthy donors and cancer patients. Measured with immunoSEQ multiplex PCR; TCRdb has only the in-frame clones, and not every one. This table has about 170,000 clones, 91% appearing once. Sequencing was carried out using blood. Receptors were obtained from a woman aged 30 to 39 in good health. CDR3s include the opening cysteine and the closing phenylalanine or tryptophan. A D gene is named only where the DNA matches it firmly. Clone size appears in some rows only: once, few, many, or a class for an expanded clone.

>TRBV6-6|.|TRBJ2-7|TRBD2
TGTGCCAGCAGTCGTAGCGGGGGGGCCTACGAGCAGTACTTC
CASSRSGGAYEQYF
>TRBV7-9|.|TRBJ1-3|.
TGTGCCAGCAGCTTCGGCATCTCTGGAAACACCATATATTTT
CASSFGISGNTIYF
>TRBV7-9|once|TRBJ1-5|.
TGTGCCAGCAGCTTGGGGCTTCAGCCCCAGCATTTT
CASSLGLQPQHF
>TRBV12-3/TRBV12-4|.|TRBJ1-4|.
TGTGCCAGCAGTTTCCAGGGTCAAAAACTGTTTTTT
CASSFQGQKLFF
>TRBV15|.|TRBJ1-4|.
TGTGCCACCAGCAGAGGGACGGTGAATGAAAAACTGTTTTTT
CATSRGTVNEKLFF
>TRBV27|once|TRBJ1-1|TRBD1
TGTGCCAGCAATTTACAGGGGGTAGGTGAAGCTTTCTTT
CASNLQGVGEAFF
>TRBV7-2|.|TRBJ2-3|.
TGTGCCAGCAGCTTAGGCGGGATACACACAGATACGCAGTATTTT
CASSLGGIHTDTQYF
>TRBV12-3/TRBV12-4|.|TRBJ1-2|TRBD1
TGTGCCACCCGGACAGGGGGCGATTATGGCTACACCTTC
CATRTGGDYGYTF
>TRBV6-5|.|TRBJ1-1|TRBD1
TGTGCCAGCAATACAGGGGCGAACACTGAAGCTTTCTTT
CASNTGANTEAFF
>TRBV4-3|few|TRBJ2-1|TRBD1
TGCGCCAGCAGCCAGGGACAGGGGGCCTACAATGAGCAGTTCTTC
CASSQGQGAYNEQFF
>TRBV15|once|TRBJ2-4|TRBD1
TGTGCCACCAGCAGAGGACAGGGGGGATCCAAAAACATTCAGTACTTC
CATSRGQGGSKNIQYF
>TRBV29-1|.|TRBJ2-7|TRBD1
TGCAGCGCCGGGACAGGGGGCAGCTCCTACGAGCAGTACTTC
CSAGTGGSSYEQYF
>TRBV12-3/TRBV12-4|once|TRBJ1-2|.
TGTGCCAGCAGTTTGGGAGGCCTCTATGGCTACACCTTC
CASSLGGLYGYTF
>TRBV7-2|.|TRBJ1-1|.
TGTGCCAGCAGCCCCTTGACAGTATACACTGAAGCTTTCTTT
CASSPLTVYTEAFF
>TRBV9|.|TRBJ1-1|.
TGTGCCAGCAGCGTAGAGCACTGGGACGGTGAAGCTTTCTTT
CASSVEHWDGEAFF
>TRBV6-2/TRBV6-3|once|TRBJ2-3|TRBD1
TGTGCCAGCAGTAACCCCCGGGACAGGGGAACAGATACGCAGTATTTT
CASSNPRDRGTDTQYF
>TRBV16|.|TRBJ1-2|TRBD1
TGTGCCAGCAGCCAAGGTTTAGGGGGCGGATATGGCTACACCTTC
CASSQGLGGGYGYTF
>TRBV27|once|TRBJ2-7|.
TGTGCCAGCAGTTTGGACAGCTACGAGCAGTACTTC
CASSLDSYEQYF
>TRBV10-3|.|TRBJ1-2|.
TGTGCCATCAGTGGGGGCAACTATGGCTACACCTTC
CAISGGNYGYTF
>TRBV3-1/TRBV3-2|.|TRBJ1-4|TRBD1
TGTGCCAGCAGCCAAGCCTACAGGGGGCAAGGAAAAAAACTGTTTTTT
CASSQAYRGQGKKLFF
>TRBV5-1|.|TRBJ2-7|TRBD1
TGCGCCAGCAGCCTCACCGGGACAGGGGCCTACGAGCAGTACTTC
CASSLTGTGAYEQYF
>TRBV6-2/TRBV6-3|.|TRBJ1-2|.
TGTGCCAGCAGTTCGGACGGCTTATATGGCTACACCTTC
CASSSDGLYGYTF
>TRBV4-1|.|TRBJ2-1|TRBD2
TGCGCCAGCAGCCAAGTCGGACTAGCGGGAGTTAGCTCCTACAATGAGCAGTTCTTC
CASSQVGLAGVSSYNEQFF
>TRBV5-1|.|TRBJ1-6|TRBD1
TGCGCCAGCAGCTTGGGACAGGGAGAATCACCCCTCCACTTT
CASSLGQGESPLHF
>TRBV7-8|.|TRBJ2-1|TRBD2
TGTGCCAGCAGCTTAGTACTAGCGGGGGGGCGAAATGAGCAGTTCTTC
CASSLVLAGGRNEQFF
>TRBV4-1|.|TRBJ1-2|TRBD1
TGCGCCAGCAGCCAAGATCCGGGACAGGCTAACTATGGCTACACCTTC
CASSQDPGQANYGYTF
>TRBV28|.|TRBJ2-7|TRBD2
TGTGCCAGCAGTTTTCCCGGCCTAGCGGGAGTCGAGCAGTACTTC
CASSFPGLAGVEQYF
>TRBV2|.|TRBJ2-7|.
TGTGCCAGCAGTGAACGCGGGACCTCCTACGAGCAGTACTTC
CASSERGTSYEQYF
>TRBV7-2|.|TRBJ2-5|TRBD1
TGTGCCAGCAGCCCTAGCCGACAGGGAGTGGGAGAGACCCAGTACTTC
CASSPSRQGVGETQYF
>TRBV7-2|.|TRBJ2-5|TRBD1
TGTGCCAGCAGCATCCCACGGACAGGGTCAGAGACCCAGTACTTC
CASSIPRTGSETQYF
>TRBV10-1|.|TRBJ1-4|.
TGCGCCAGCAGTGAGGGCAGGGAGTGTGAAAAACTGTTTTTT
CASSEGRECEKLFF
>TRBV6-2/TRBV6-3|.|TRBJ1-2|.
TGTGCCAGCAGTTACGTCGGGGTTCAGGGCTACACCTTC
CASSYVGVQGYTF
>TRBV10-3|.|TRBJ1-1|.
TGTGCCATCAGTGAGGAGGGGCGCGTGAGCACTGAAGCTTTCTTT
CAISEEGRVSTEAFF
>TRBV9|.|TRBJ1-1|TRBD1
TGTGCCAGCAGCGCGGCAGGGGGCAGCACTGAAGCTTTCTTT
CASSAAGGSTEAFF
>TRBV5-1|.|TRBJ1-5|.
TGCGCCAGCAGCTTGGATTGGGGTTATCAGCCCCAGCATTTT
CASSLDWGYQPQHF
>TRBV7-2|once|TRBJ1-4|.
TGTGCCAGCAGCTTAGGGGGGGCGGGTGAAAAACTGTTTTTT
CASSLGGAGEKLFF
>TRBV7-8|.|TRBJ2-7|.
TGTGCCAGCAGCCCCCGCCACTCCTACGAGCAGTACTTC
CASSPRHSYEQYF
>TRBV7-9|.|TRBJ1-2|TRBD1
TGTGCCAGCAGCCGACAGGGTGGTAACTATGGCTACACCTTC
CASSRQGGNYGYTF
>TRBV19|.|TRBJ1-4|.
TGTGCCAGTAATACCGACATAGCAACTAATGAAAAACTGTTTTTT
CASNTDIATNEKLFF
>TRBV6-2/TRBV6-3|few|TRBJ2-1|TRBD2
TGTGCCAGCAGTTATGTTCTAGCGGGATCCCCCTACAATGAGCAGTTCTTC
CASSYVLAGSPYNEQFF
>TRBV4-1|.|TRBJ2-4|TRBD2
TGCGCCAGCAGCCAAGTAGCGGGGGGGCCCGTAGCCAAAAACATTCAGTACTTC
CASSQVAGGPVAKNIQYF
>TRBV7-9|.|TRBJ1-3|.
TGTGCCAGCAGCTTAGGACAGGTCCTCTCTGGAAACACCATATATTTT
CASSLGQVLSGNTIYF